This TCR beta chain emerged from a study of blood T cell repertoires in COVID-19. The wider study: T cells, B-cell-depleted T cells, or PBMCs supplied cDNA or gDNA.

This clone appeared a single time. Seattle enrolled patients during active infection and tracked them longitudinally. After removal of 4 bases from V and 7 bases from J, the junction contained 13 bases not matched to a gene. Germline loops: CDR1 SGHDT, CDR2 YYEEEE. The CDR3 has 15 amino acids. Assay: immunoSEQ multiplex PCR; the TCRdb copy retains only in-frame clones and omits some. The sample lists 450,000 or so clones, around 90% occurring once. Material for sequencing was peripheral blood. The chain joins TRBV5-6 to TRBJ2-7, with 8 positions matching TRBD2. The sequence was obtained from a man younger than 30 with COVID-19, enrolled during active disease. The CDR3 sequence is CASSPRLSGGREQYF. The CDR3 DNA is TGTGCCAGCAGCCCCCGCCTAAGCGGGGGAAGGGAGCAGTACTTC. Full variable domain (rest looked up from reference TRBV5-6 and TRBJ2-7): DAGVTQSPTHLIKTRGQQVTLRCSPKSGHDTVSWYQQALGQGPQFIFQYYEEEERQRGNFPDRFSGHQFPNYSSELNVNALLLGDSALYLCASSPRLSGGREQYFGPGTRLTVT.